This TCR beta chain was found in a study of cytomegalovirus exposure and HLA in healthy donors. Study-level points and caveats: Among CMV-associated TCR beta chains, most appeared HLA-restricted in a later analysis. DRB1 showed the most TCR associations and HLA-C the fewest in a later analysis, as rates varied by HLA locus. TCR beta chains numbering some 160 were designated cytomegalovirus-associated.

CDR3 size: 15 residues. Germline values: CDR1 MNHNS, CDR2 SASEGT. PCR amplification relied on 60 Vbeta primers (plus 13 Jbeta primers). Repertoires were generated with immunoSEQ multiplex PCR, while TCRdb's copy carries only in-frame clones and drops some. The table shows 200,000 to 250,000 clones, with 82% occurring only once. A word on this clone: The antigen is undetermined.

Sample: PBMCs. This sequence joins TRBV6-1 and TRBJ2-5; TRBD1 agrees at 8 bases. The DNA end is a closer match to TRBJ2-7, so the J assignment may be wrong. This clonotype originated in a woman aged 40 to 55 in good health and CMV-seropositive. This CDR3 reads CASSGGPGQGYEQYF. In DNA, the CDR3 is TGTGCCAGCAGTGGGGGGCCAGGACAGGGCTACGAGCAGTACTTC.